One and the same sample provided the 6 T cell receptor beta chains below, sequenced in a study of T-cell memory formation after mild COVID-19. TCRdb re-analysed the 5' RACE reads in MiXCR, keeping a single row per CDR3 protein. The sample has roughly 150,000 distinct CDR3 sequences, around 25% seen once. The sequencing input was PBMCs or a T cell subset sorted from them (not recorded which). These TCRs come from an adult woman who had mild COVID-19 (a few samples of this study predate the infection). Cell type and time point are not known.

This chain joins TRBV7-2 and TRBJ2-7, with no clear D. CDR1 and CDR2 from the germline V gene are SGHTA and FQGNSA. This CDR3 contains 14 residues. V was shortened by 1 base and J by 3 bases, with 10 bases between the two germline ends. The CDR3: CASSLGLQLYEQYF. CDR3 DNA: TGTGCCAGCAGCTTAGGACTCCAACTCTACGAGCAGTACTTC.

The chain carries TRBV9 and TRBJ2-2; D is uncertain. Per germline, CDR1 SGDLS and CDR2 YYNGEE. CDR3 length: 12 amino acids. The V end lost 1 base, the J end lost 6 bases, and 4 bases lay between the germline ends. The CDR3 region is CASSVIPGELFF. As DNA, the CDR3 is TGTGCCAGCAGCGTAATTCCCGGGGAGCTGTTTTTT.

This clonotype showed up just a few times. The chain is built from TRBV29-1 and TRBJ2-1, with D unresolved. Germline CDR1 is SQVTM and CDR2 is ANQGSEA. The V and J ends lost 1 base and 4 bases respectively, with 5 bases between them. This CDR3 has 12 amino acids. The CDR3, as DNA: TGCAGCGTTGAAGTCCTGTACAATGAGCAGTTCTTC. It codes for CSVEVLYNEQFF.

This clonotype was detected only a few times. The chain uses TRBV7-3 and TRBJ2-7, with 10 bases that match TRBD2. CDR1 and CDR2 (germline): SGHTA, FQGTGA. The CDR3 has 14 residues. The ends lost 2 bases at V and 2 bases at J; junction bases unmatched: 0. CDR3 residues: CASSLLAGAYEQYF. The CDR3 region has the DNA TGTGCCAGCAGCTTACTAGCGGGGGCCTACGAGCAGTACTTC. The full variable domain, in which reference TRBV7-3 and TRBJ2-7 provide the parts outside the CDR3, is GAGVSQTPSNKVTEKGKYVELRCDPISGHTALYWYRQSLGQGPEFLIYFQGTGAADDSGLPNDRFFAVRPEGSVSTLKIQRTERGDSAVYLCASSLLAGAYEQYFGPGTRLTVT.

The chain combines TRBV7-9 with TRBJ1-1; D gene unclear. Trimming left V 4 bases short and J 1 base short, with 4 bases between. The V gene's germline CDR1 is SEHNR and CDR2 FQNEAQ (reference sequence). The CDR3 extends over 12 amino acids. CDR3 DNA: TGTGCCAGCAGCTCCGCGAACACTGAAGCTTTCTTT. Translated, it gives CASSSANTEAFF.

This chain connects TRBV21-1 to TRBJ2-7; the table calls TRBD2, which could not be checked here. TRBV21-1 represents a pseudogene. This CDR3 comprises 16 residues. The CDR3 reads CASSKRLAGDAYEQYF. CDR3 bases: TGTGCCAGCAGCAAAAGATTAGCGGGAGACGCATACGAGCAGTACTTC.